This is a list of T cell receptor beta chains from one sample in a study of vaccination and CD4 T cells after COVID-19. Using its own MiXCR run on the PCR reads, TCRdb lists one record per CDR3 protein. The repertoire has around 10,000 distinct CDR3 sequences, more than 35% of them found once; the top ten carry roughly 14%. No antigen is known for these receptors. The sequenced material came from CD4+ T cells from blood, cultured in vitro. The origin of the receptors is a human donor in good health. Each CDR3 is given with its conserved first and last residue. D genes are given only for firm matches. Rows give clone size only sometimes, using once, few, many, or a class for an expanded clone.

J gene: TRBJ2-1; D gene: NA; V gene: TRBV20-1; clone size: once; CDR3 protein: CSAPRDQISEQFF; CDR3 DNA: TGCAGTGCTCCCCGGGACCAAATTAGTGAGCAGTTCTTC
J gene: TRBJ2-3; D gene: NA; V gene: TRBV5-1; clone size: NA; CDR3 protein: CASRDDGVTDTQYF; CDR3 DNA: TGCGCCAGCAGGGATGACGGTGTCACAGATACGCAGTATTTT
J gene: TRBJ1-1; D gene: NA; V gene: TRBV11-2; clone size: NA; CDR3 protein: CASSPNTRGLSMNTEAFF; CDR3 DNA: TGTGCCAGCAGCCCTAATACCAGGGGCCTCTCGATGAACACTGAAGCTTTCTTT
J gene: TRBJ2-1; D gene: NA; V gene: TRBV20-1; clone size: NA; CDR3 protein: CSAPRSSFYNEQFF; CDR3 DNA: TGCAGTGCCCCTAGATCCTCCTTCTACAATGAGCAGTTCTTC
J gene: TRBJ1-4; D gene: NA; V gene: TRBV6-2/TRBV6-3; clone size: NA; CDR3 protein: CASSYSGGNEKLFF; CDR3 DNA: TGTGCCAGCAGTTACAGCGGCGGTAATGAAAAACTGTTTTTT
J gene: TRBJ1-2; D gene: NA; V gene: TRBV6-1; clone size: NA; CDR3 protein: CASSEGGALNYGYTF; CDR3 DNA: TGTGCCAGCAGTGAAGGGGGGGCGCTGAACTATGGCTACACCTTC
J gene: TRBJ2-1; D gene: NA; V gene: TRBV7-3; clone size: NA; CDR3 protein: CASSVTSTGAGNEQFF; CDR3 DNA: TGTGCCAGCAGCGTGACTAGTACGGGTGCGGGCAATGAGCAGTTCTTC
J gene: TRBJ1-2; D gene: NA; V gene: TRBV28; clone size: few; CDR3 protein: CASSSYDRNYGYTF; CDR3 DNA: TGTGCCAGCAGTTCCTACGACAGGAACTATGGCTACACCTTC
J gene: TRBJ2-5; D gene: NA; V gene: TRBV11-1; clone size: NA; CDR3 protein: CASSPHSDPGTQYF; CDR3 DNA: TGTGCCAGCAGCCCTCACAGCGACCCTGGGACCCAGTACTTC
J gene: TRBJ2-7; D gene: TRBD1; V gene: TRBV5-4; clone size: NA; CDR3 protein: CASSLSGQGSYEQYF; CDR3 DNA: TGTGCCAGCAGCCTGTCGGGACAGGGCTCCTACGAGCAGTACTTC
J gene: TRBJ2-6; D gene: NA; V gene: TRBV6-1; clone size: NA; CDR3 protein: CASSPRANVLTF; CDR3 DNA: TGTGCCAGCAGCCCCCGGGCCAACGTCCTGACTTTC
J gene: TRBJ2-7; D gene: NA; V gene: TRBV4-2; clone size: few; CDR3 protein: CASSQDFSGVKEQYF; CDR3 DNA: TGTGCCAGCAGCCAAGATTTCTCGGGAGTAAAAGAGCAGTACTTC
J gene: TRBJ2-6; D gene: NA; V gene: TRBV2; clone size: NA; CDR3 protein: CASSVGPGANVLTF; CDR3 DNA: TGTGCCAGCAGTGTTGGTCCGGGGGCCAACGTCCTGACTTTC
J gene: TRBJ1-5; D gene: TRBD1; V gene: TRBV6-1; clone size: NA; CDR3 protein: CASRPGTGGVNSNQPQHF; CDR3 DNA: TGTGCCAGCAGACCCGGCACAGGGGGCGTAAATAGCAATCAGCCCCAGCATTTT
J gene: TRBJ2-5; D gene: TRBD1; V gene: TRBV11-2; clone size: NA; CDR3 protein: CASSSYRGSGETQYF; CDR3 DNA: TGTGCCAGCAGCTCCTACAGGGGGAGTGGAGAGACCCAGTACTTC
J gene: TRBJ1-1; D gene: NA; V gene: TRBV5-5; clone size: once; CDR3 protein: CASSPGQRNTEAFF; CDR3 DNA: TGTGCCAGCAGCCCGGGACAAAGGAACACTGAAGCTTTCTTT
J gene: TRBJ2-3; D gene: NA; V gene: TRBV28; clone size: NA; CDR3 protein: CASSLPSRPQSGGTSTDTQYF; CDR3 DNA: TGTGCCAGCAGTTTACCCAGTAGGCCCCAATCGGGCGGGACTAGCACAGATACGCAGTATTTT
J gene: TRBJ1-1; D gene: TRBD1; V gene: TRBV19; clone size: NA; CDR3 protein: CASSAPRQGLLHEAFF; CDR3 DNA: TGTGCCAGTAGTGCCCCGAGACAGGGCCTACTACATGAAGCTTTCTTT